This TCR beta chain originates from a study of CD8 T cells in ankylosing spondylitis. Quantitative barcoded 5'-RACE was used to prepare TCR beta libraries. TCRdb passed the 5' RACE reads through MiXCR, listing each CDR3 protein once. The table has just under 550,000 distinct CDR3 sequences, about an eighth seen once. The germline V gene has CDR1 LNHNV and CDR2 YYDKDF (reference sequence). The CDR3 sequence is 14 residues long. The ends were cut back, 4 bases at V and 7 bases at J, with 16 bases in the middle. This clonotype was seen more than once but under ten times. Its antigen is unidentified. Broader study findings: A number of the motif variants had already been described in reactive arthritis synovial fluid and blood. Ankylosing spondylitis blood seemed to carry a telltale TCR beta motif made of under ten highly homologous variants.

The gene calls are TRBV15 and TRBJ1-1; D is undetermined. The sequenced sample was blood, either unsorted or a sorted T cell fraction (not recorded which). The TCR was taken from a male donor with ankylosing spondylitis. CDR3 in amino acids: CATSKERAVIEAFF. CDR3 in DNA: TGTGCCACCAGCAAGGAAAGGGCCGTCATTGAAGCTTTCTTT.